This T cell receptor (beta chain) comes out of a study of blood T cells in healthy people across ages. A second PCR, run for roughly 7 to 12 cycles, used a sample-barcoded 5' primer plus a J-beta primer mix. Using its own MiXCR run on the 5' RACE reads, TCRdb lists one record per CDR3 protein. The data show 600,000 to 850,000 distinct CDR3 sequences, roughly 45% seen once. The CDR3 spans 15 residues. Germline assignment: CDR1 MNHEY and CDR2 SVGEGT. With 1 base clipped from V and 4 bases from J, the junction kept 6 bases outside the gene matches. The sequencing input was blood. The V and J genes are TRBV6-2 or TRBV6-3 and TRBJ2-7; 8 positions agree with TRBD1. This TCR was recovered from a woman aged 55-75 years in good health. The CDR3 sequence is CASSYLGQDLYEQYF. The CDR3 DNA sequence: TGTGCCAGCAGTTACTTGGGACAGGATCTGTACGAGCAGTACTTC.